This entry describes one T cell receptor beta chain. Among the donors, all were Caucasian adults who lived in Nashville, Tennessee. The data derive from a study of shared clonotypes between healthy human individuals. This CDR3 contains 13 residues. The V gene's germline CDR1 is LGHNT and CDR2 FRNRAP. V lost 5 bases, J lost 4 bases, and 4 bases stayed unmatched. TCRdb keeps only in-frame clones here, not all; method: immunoSEQ multiplex PCR. The sample includes hundreds of thousands of clones, approximately 97% of them seen just once. The chain couples TRBV12-5 to TRBJ2-5; 7 positions match TRBD1. This TCR derives from a woman between 25 and 40 years old in good health. Specimen: naive CD4+ T cells sorted from blood. Subset described: CD45RA+ positively selected. DNA for the CDR3: TGTGCTAGTGGTCCCGGGACAGCAGAGACCCAGTACTTC. It specifies CASGPGTAETQYF.